One and the same sample provided the 8 T cell receptor beta chains below, sequenced in a study of human T cells and chemical hapten exposure. TCRdb reprocessed the RACE reads via MiXCR and lists one record per CDR3 protein. The sample contains roughly 36,000 distinct CDR3 sequences, 10% of which appear only once. As for time point: pre-sensitization, week 0. Described treatment: therapeutic diphenylcyclopropenone sensitization with weekly scalp DPC. It was unfractionated whole blood from which total RNA was extracted. Sequences were derived from whole blood, sampled in connection with sensitization to the hapten diphenylcyclopropenone (DPC). All receptors derive from a man over 45 with alopecia areata. Some clones in this sample may be carry-over from other donors' samples.

The chain recombines TRBV29-1 with TRBJ1-1; D unresolved. This CDR3 region has 14 residues. From germline, CDR1 is SQVTM and CDR2 ANQGSEA. Trimming stripped 2 bases from V and 1 base from J, with 11 bases between. The CDR3 is CSVEFLGGNTEAFF. For the CDR3, the DNA is TGCAGCGTTGAATTCCTAGGAGGGAACACTGAAGCTTTCTTT.

J is TRBJ2-7 and V is TRBV10-3; D is uncertain. This CDR3 comprises 14 residues. V was trimmed by 0 bases and J by 5 bases, leaving 11 bases between them. The germline gives CDR1 ENHRY, CDR2 SYGVKD. The CDR3 nucleotides read TGTGCCATCAGTGAGTCATTCGGTCAGGACGAGCAGTACTTC. Translation gives CAISESFGQDEQYF.

This clonotype was observed many times. The chain employs TRBV28 and TRBJ1-2; TRBD1 matches at 12 bases. CDR3 length equals 19 residues. Trimming removed 5 bases from V and 3 bases from J; junction bases left unmatched: 16. In germline, CDR1 is MDHEN, CDR2 SYDVKM. As DNA, the CDR3 is TGTGCCAGCAGTGCCCCCGGTGGGACAGGGGGCGCTGGGGACTATGGCTACACCTTC. This encodes CASSAPGGTGGAGDYGYTF.

This clonotype showed up many times. The rearrangement links TRBV20-1 to TRBJ2-7; the D call may be TRBD1 or TRBD2 (5 bases each). V was cut by 1 base and J by 4 bases, with 8 bases left in between. The CDR3 sequence is 12 residues long. The V gene's germline CDR1 is DFQATT and CDR2 SNEGSKA (reference sequence). The CDR3 region is CSARGGPYEQYF. CDR3 nucleotides: TGCAGTGCTAGAGGGGGACCTTACGAGCAGTACTTC.

This clonotype was picked up many times. The rearrangement joins TRBV7-6 to TRBJ1-2, with 7 bases lining up with TRBD1. V lost 6 bases to trimming and J lost 4 bases; unmatched junction nucleotides: 11. CDR1 is SGHVS and CDR2 is FNYEAQ in the germline V gene. The CDR3 loop spans 15 amino acids. The chain's CDR3 is CASRPDRAHRYGYTF. CDR3 DNA: TGTGCCAGCAGACCCGACAGGGCCCACCGCTATGGCTACACCTTC.

V gene TRBV29-1 combines with J gene TRBJ1-1; D is undetermined. V lost 4 bases to trimming and J lost 1 base, with 10 bases between them. The length of the CDR3 is 13 residues. Per germline, CDR1 SQVTM and CDR2 ANQGSEA. The CDR3 sequence: CSVGPRPNTEAFF. CDR3 in DNA: TGCAGCGTTGGCCCCCGGCCGAACACTGAAGCTTTCTTT.

This clonotype was observed at least ten times. V usage is TRBV19 and J usage is TRBJ2-2; D gene unclear. This CDR3 has 15 amino acids. Trimming took 2 bases from V and 3 from J, leaving 10 bases between them. In germline, CDR1 is LNHDA, CDR2 SQIVND (reference sequence). The DNA for the CDR3 is TGTGCCAGTAGTATACCCCGGCAGTACACCGGGGAGCTGTTTTTT. Amino acid sequence: CASSIPRQYTGELFF.

This clonotype has at least ten counts. The J gene is TRBJ2-7, the V gene TRBV25-1; 10 nucleotides align to TRBD1. This CDR3 comprises 15 residues. J was trimmed by 6 bases and V by 4 bases; bases with no gene match: 9. Germline V gene data show CDR1 as MGHDK and CDR2 as SYGVNS. The DNA of the CDR3 is TGTGCCAGCAGTGGACGGACAGGGGGTGATGGCGAGCAGTACTTC. It codes for CASSGRTGGDGEQYF.